These 18 T cell receptor beta chains were all obtained from the same sample, sequenced in a study of CD8 T cells in acute hepatitis C reinfection. The time point denotes: naive CD8 control sorted from an acute-time-point sample. The assay was immunoSEQ multiplex PCR, and TCRdb's table has in-frame clones only and misses some. This table has 30,000 to 45,000 clones, roughly 85% appearing once. Material for sequencing was naive CD8+ T cells from PBMCs. These receptors were obtained from a woman younger than 35 who spontaneously cleared hepatitis C infection.

The chain employs TRBV5-4 and TRBJ2-5; 9 bases are shared with TRBD2. V trimming: 5 bases; J trimming: 4 bases; junction bases outside the gene matches: 9. Germline lookup yields CDR1 SGHNT and CDR2 YYREEE (reference sequence). The CDR3 totals 15 residues. CDR3 loop: CASRLAGGASETQYF. The CDR3 DNA sequence: TGTGCCAGCAGACTAGCGGGCGGGGCGTCAGAGACCCAGTACTTC.

This clone was seen a single time. This chain joins TRBV6-6 and TRBJ2-1; D remains unclear. Trimming removed 6 bases from V and 8 bases from J, with 14 bases in between. Germline CDR1 reads MNHNY; CDR2 reads SVGAGI (reference sequence). The CDR3 has 13 amino acids. The CDR3 spells CASSRNWSDEQFF. In nucleotides, the CDR3 is TGTGCCAGCAGCCGAAACTGGAGCGATGAGCAGTTCTTC.

V is TRBV11-2 and J is TRBJ2-7, with 9 bases fitting TRBD2. Germline V lookup: CDR1 SGHAT, CDR2 FQNNGV. The length of the CDR3 is 17 residues. J lost 6 bases, V lost 0 bases, and 12 bases had no gene match. CDR3 sequence (DNA): TGTGCCAGCAGCTTAGATACGGCGGGAGGGCCTCACGTCGAGCAGTACTTC. It codes for CASSLDTAGGPHVEQYF.

The genes are TRBV11-2 and TRBJ1-3, with TRBD1 identical over 8 bases. CDR3 length: 15 amino acids. Germline V gene lookup returns CDR1 SGHAT and CDR2 FQNNGV. Unmatched junction bases numbered 4, after V lost 1 base and J lost 5 bases. CDR3 DNA sequence: TGTGCCAGCAGCTTAGCTGGGACAGGCCGAAACACCATATATTTT. Its protein is CASSLAGTGRNTIYF. Filled out from reference TRBV11-2 and TRBJ1-3, the complete variable domain reads EAGVAQSPRYKIIEKRQSVAFWCNPISGHATLYWYQQILGQGPKLLIQFQNNGVVDDSQLPKDRFSAERLKGVDSTLKIQPAKLEDSAVYLCASSLAGTGRNTIYFGEGSWLTVV.

The chain links TRBV15 to TRBJ2-7; unclear D gene. The V and J ends lost 0 bases and 0 bases respectively, with 9 bases between them. CDR3 length: 15 residues. Germline V gives CDR1 LNHNV, CDR2 YYDKDF (reference sequence). This CDR3 reads CATSREFGYSYEQYF. The CDR3 DNA reads as TGTGCCACCAGCAGAGAATTTGGGTACTCCTACGAGCAGTACTTC.

The genes are TRBV9 and TRBJ2-5; D is uncertain. The CDR3 totals 15 residues. Germline CDR1 SGDLS, CDR2 YYNGEE. V was shortened by 0 bases and J by 2 bases, with 11 bases between the two germline ends. In nucleotides, the CDR3 is TGTGCCAGCAGCGTAGTTCCCTCCGCTCAAGAGACCCAGTACTTC. Encoded protein: CASSVVPSAQETQYF.

This clone was detected only once. This chain uses TRBV27 with TRBJ2-7; D may be TRBD2 (6 bases). This CDR3 contains 14 residues. The V end lost 2 bases, the J end lost 10 bases, and 18 bases lay between the germline ends. Per the germline V gene, CDR1 is MNHEY and CDR2 is SMNVEV (reference sequence). CDR3 protein: CASSLRGRDWHQYF. Here the CDR3 DNA reads TGTGCCAGCAGTTTACGGGGCAGGGACTGGCATCAGTACTTC.

J is TRBJ2-7 and V is TRBV5-4, with 7 positions matching TRBD1. The CDR3 covers 15 residues. Germline V lookup: CDR1 SGHNT, CDR2 YYREEE (reference sequence). Germline trimming cut 5 bases from V and 4 bases from J; bases unmatched to any gene: 12. In DNA form, the CDR3 reads TGTGCCAGCAGTCCAGCCCGGGGACAGCAGTACGAGCAGTACTTC. This codes for CASSPARGQQYEQYF.

The chain carries TRBV28 and TRBJ1-5, with D unclear. The V and J ends lost 5 bases and 3 bases respectively, with 11 bases between them. This CDR3 spans 14 amino acids. Germline values: CDR1 MDHEN, CDR2 SYDVKM. The CDR3 DNA follows: TGTGCCAGCAGTCCACCGACATCCAATCAGCCCCAGCATTTT. This translates into CASSPPTSNQPQHF. The entire variable domain, with the rest obtained from reference TRBV28 and TRBJ1-5, is as follows: DVKVTQSSRYLVKRTGEKVFLECVQDMDHENMFWYRQDPGLGLRLIYFSYDVKMKEKGDIPEGYSVSREKKERFSLILESASTNQTSMYLCASSPPTSNQPQHFGDGTRLSIL.

This rearrangement joins TRBV11-3 to TRBJ2-1; 8 bases map to TRBD1. The germline CDR1 and CDR2 sequences are SGHNT and YENEEA. The CDR3 contains 15 residues. The J segment lost 8 bases and the V segment lost 5 bases, leaving 11 bases of the junction unmatched. CDR3 amino acids: CASSPRGRGRDEQFF. The CDR3 coding sequence is TGTGCCAGCAGCCCCCGGGGCAGGGGGCGAGATGAGCAGTTCTTC. The full variable domain, completed using reference TRBV11-3 and TRBJ2-1, is EAGVVQSPRYKIIEKKQPVAFWCNPISGHNTLYWYLQNLGQGPELLIRYENEEAVDDSQLPKDRFSAERLKGVDSTLKIQPAELGDSAVYLCASSPRGRGRDEQFFGPGTRLTVL.

The chain combines TRBV2 with TRBJ1-1, with 7 bases aligning to TRBD1. Losses at the gene ends were 10 bases for V and 8 bases for J; bases not matched to a gene: 16. The CDR3 is 14 residues long. Germline V gene sequence: CDR1 SNHLY, CDR2 FYNNEI. The CDR3 reads CAIAYSEGTVEAFF. DNA of the CDR3: TGTGCCATCGCCTACTCGGAGGGGACAGTCGAAGCTTTCTTT.

The CDR3 DNA is TGTGCCAGCAGTTACCGGACAGGGAGTGAGTCCTATGGCTACACCTTC. Translation gives CASSYRTGSESYGYTF. This sequence joins TRBV6-5 and TRBJ1-2; 8 bases fit TRBD1. CDR1 is MNHEY and CDR2 is SVGAGI in the germline V gene. V lost 2 bases, J lost 4 bases, and 9 bases stayed unmatched. The length of the CDR3 is 16 residues.

The chain joins TRBV15 to TRBJ2-3; D might be TRBD2 (6 bases). Trimming pared 0 bases from V and 6 bases from J, leaving 25 bases between. This CDR3 is built from 19 residues. Germline-derived CDR1 and CDR2 are LNHNV and YYDKDF (reference sequence). The CDR3 sequence: CATSRDQLGRRSAQDTQYF. The CDR3 coding sequence is TGTGCCACCAGCAGAGATCAATTAGGGAGGAGGTCAGCACAGGATACGCAGTATTTT.

The chain employs TRBV12-5 and TRBJ1-5; D is possibly TRBD1 (5 bases). Trimming removed 2 bases from V and 5 bases from J, with 13 bases in between. In germline, CDR1 is LGHNT, CDR2 FRNRAP. This CDR3 is 15 amino acids long. The CDR3 loop is CASGLSPWGDQPQHF. CDR3 nucleotide sequence: TGTGCTAGTGGTTTGTCCCCCTGGGGGGATCAGCCCCAGCATTTT.

The rearrangement joins TRBV19 to TRBJ1-1; TRBD1 might be the D (5 bases). The CDR3 extends over 12 amino acids. Trimming pared 9 bases from V and 3 bases from J, leaving 11 bases between. Germline loops: CDR1 LNHDA, CDR2 SQIVND (reference sequence). The CDR3 coding sequence is TGTGCCAGCTTGGACACCTACACTGAAGCTTTCTTT. Amino acids: CASLDTYTEAFF.

This clone is a singleton in its sample. The chain carries TRBV6-5 and TRBJ1-5; possibly TRBD1 for D (6 bases). Trimming took off 6 bases at V and 3 bases at J, with 12 bases between the two ends. The CDR3 extends over 14 amino acids. Germline-derived CDR1 and CDR2 are MNHEY and SVGAGI. The CDR3 DNA is TGTGCCAGCAGATCCGACAGGCTCAATCAGCCCCAGCATTTT. The encoded protein is CASRSDRLNQPQHF.

The chain uses TRBV4-1 and TRBJ2-1; 9 nucleotides agree with TRBD2. Germline-derived CDR1 and CDR2 are MGHRA and YSYEKL. J was trimmed by 9 bases and V by 1 base; bases with no gene match: 7. There are 15 residues in the CDR3. The CDR3 is CASSQGVAGEREQFF. CDR3 DNA: TGCGCCAGCAGCCAAGGTGTAGCGGGAGAGCGTGAGCAGTTCTTC.

The rearrangement links TRBV5-1 to TRBJ2-7; 9 positions agree with TRBD2. Germline CDR1 SGHRS, CDR2 YFSETQ. This CDR3 region has 14 residues. After removal of 4 bases from V and 0 bases from J, the junction contained 2 bases not matched to a gene. CDR3 nucleotide sequence: TGCGCCAGCAGCGGTAGCGGGAGCTCCTACGAGCAGTACTTC. Translating it yields CASSGSGSSYEQYF.